This record covers a single TCR beta chain. The antigen is not known. The method was immunoSEQ multiplex PCR; TCRdb's version includes in-frame clones alone and lacks a portion of them. Among several thousand clones listed, more than 75% were seen once. The data stem from a study of immune evolution from preneoplasia to lung adenocarcinoma. Whole-study context: HLA loss of heterozygosity: roughly 6.6% AIS, around 16% MIA, roughly 35% ADC, none AAH.

Findings of the study overall: From normal lung to invasive adenocarcinoma, top clone frequencies appeared to decrease. Clonality was highest in normal lung, lower in later-stage lesions apparently.

This CDR3 has 14 amino acids. J is TRBJ2-7 and V is TRBV21-1; no check of the table's D call, TRBD2, against the DNA was made. TRBV21-1 is a pseudogene segment. The TCR comes from an older donor with lung adenocarcinoma. Sequencing was performed on FFPE minimally invasive lung adenocarcinoma tissue. The CDR3 DNA is TGTGCCAGCAGTAAGCACGACTGCTCCTACGAGCAGTACTTC. Protein sequence: CASSKHDCSYEQYF.